This T cell receptor (beta chain) was identified in a study of low-dose radiotherapy and immunotherapy resistance in tumors (dated by TCRdb to 2021 to 2024). As for the study more broadly: Cohort 1 received 0.5 Gy per fraction every 2 weeks, with a prescribed total PTV dose of 6.5 Gy. Cohort 2 received 1 Gy per fraction every two weeks, with a total of 13 Gy over 26 weeks. Nivolumab and ipilimumab were both given intravenously, with nivolumab at a 240 mg flat dose every two weeks and ipilimumab at 1 mg/kg every six weeks. Every two weeks, patients got intravenous cyclophosphamide at 200 mg/m2, given one day ahead of each radiation and immunotherapy administration. Aspirin 300 mg was taken orally once daily by patients for four cycles, starting on cycle 1 day 1. The trial did not randomize participants into treatment groups. The translational analysis covered eight patients: three from the first dose cohort and the first five from the second dose cohort.

This clonotype was detected many times. Its antigen is unknown. No qualities accompany the bases; no much larger clone lies one base away. The time point label corresponds to: before trial treatment. The donors took part in RACIN, a single-arm, phase I, dose-escalation trial that combined nivolumab, ipilimumab, aspirin, low-dose cyclophosphamide and low-dose radiotherapy. To be eligible, a patient needed to have an advanced solid tumor that was TIL-negative. There are 15 amino acids in the CDR3, from cysteine to phenylalanine inclusive. The entry retains the CDR3 DNA only, 45 bases that are in frame from base 1. CDR1 MNHEY and CDR2 SMNVEV were looked up in the germline V gene (reference sequence). V is cut back by 3 bases and J by 8 bases, with 7 bases in the junction unmatched. This sample was sequenced with an Illumina HiSeq 2500. To make first-strand cDNA, Superscript III was used along with a set of TRAV- and TRBV-specific primers so that both the TCRalpha and TCRbeta chains were covered. A roughly 21-cycle PCR with Phusion amplified the TCRs, pairing a constant-region primer with the adapter that was attached to the V primers. The MessageAmp II aRNA Amplification Kit was used to amplify the isolated mRNA, with in vitro transcription run for 16 hours at 37 degrees C. The Dynabeads mRNA DIRECT Purification Kit was used to isolate mRNA for TCR sequencing. A second approximately 25-cycle Phusion PCR added indexed Illumina adapters, and products were purified with AMPure XP beads. For the original study's pipeline: Custom Perl scripts pooled TCR sequences encoding the same protein, removed out-of-frame sequences and computed each clonotype's abundance. TCR sequences supported by only a single read were excluded from analysis. Shannon entropy, Gini index, clonality, richness, and the frequency of TCRs shared between repertoires were included as repertoire metrics. TCRdb itself trimmed the public reads at Q25 with fastp, ran MiXCR and retained productive beta chains. Under each unique CDR3 protein, matching rows form one entry showing the most common genes and DNA. The V and J calls follow TCRdb's processing rather than the paper's. Counted in this sample were around 68,000 distinct CDR3 sequences; around a quarter of them appeared once. In total, the top ten clones hold about 7% of the sample.

The V gene is TRBV27 and the J gene is TRBJ2-1, and TRBD2 matches 10 of the central bases. The sequence was collected from a male donor with rectosigmoid adenocarcinoma. The specimen was PBMCs, collected before treatment. The nucleotide sequence is given as TGTGCCAGCAGTTTGAGCAGCGGGGGGGTTGATGAGCAGTTCTTC. The resulting protein is CASSLSSGGVDEQFF.